The present T cell receptor (beta chain) was sequenced within a study of cytomegalovirus exposure and HLA in healthy donors. Whole-study context: Of all 400 or so donors who were genotyped, 80% to 85% belonged to the Caucasian-associated ancestry cluster.

The PCR was carried out with 60 Vbeta primers and 13 Jbeta primers. Assay used: immunoSEQ multiplex PCR; TCRdb lists only in-frame clones, some missing. The sample lists about 32,000 clones, around 83% occurring once. Points from the study as a whole: Roughly uniform depth of sequencing across donors was assumed in presence/absence analyses. Researchers counted roughly 160 TCR beta chains as cytomegalovirus-associated. A classifier reportedly called cytomegalovirus status with high sensitivity and specificity.

Turning to this clone: Its antigen is unknown.

The specimen sequenced was PBMCs. This sequence originates from a woman aged 18-35 years in good health and CMV-seronegative.

In DNA form, the CDR3 reads TGTGCCAGCAGCTTTACTAGCGGGGTTGGGGTGGAGACCCAGTACTTC. The encoded protein is CASSFTSGVGVETQYF. The chain employs TRBV7-2 and TRBJ2-5; TRBD2 aligns across 10 bases. Trimming took 3 bases from V and 5 from J; bases not matched to a gene: 9. The germline gives CDR1 SGHTA, CDR2 FQGNSA. The CDR3 runs to 16 residues.